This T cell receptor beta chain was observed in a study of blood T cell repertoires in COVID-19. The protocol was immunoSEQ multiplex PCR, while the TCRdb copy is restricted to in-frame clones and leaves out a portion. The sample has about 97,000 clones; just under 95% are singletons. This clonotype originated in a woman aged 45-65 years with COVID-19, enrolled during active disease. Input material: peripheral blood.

In DNA, the CDR3 is TGTGCCACAGCAGGGGGCATGAACACTGAAGCTTTCTTT. This encodes CATAGGMNTEAFF. V and J are TRBV24-1 and TRBJ1-1, with 8 bases matching TRBD1. The ends lost 10 bases at V and 0 bases at J; junction bases unmatched: 3. Per germline, CDR1 KGHDR and CDR2 SFDVKD. The CDR3 extends over 13 amino acids.